Listed below are T cell receptor beta chains from one sample, sequenced in a study of CD8 T cells in ankylosing spondylitis. TCRdb reanalysed the 5' RACE reads using MiXCR and keeps one entry per CDR3 protein. The table lists tens of thousands of distinct CDR3 sequences, 6.2% of them singletons. What was sequenced was synovial fluid, either unsorted or a sorted T cell fraction (not recorded which). The receptors originated from a male donor with ankylosing spondylitis. Each CDR3 is given with its conserved first and last residue. The D gene is left open where the match is weak. Where a row states a size, it is once, few, many or the class of an expanded clone; other rows omit it.

V	size	J	D	DNA	CDR3
TRBV28	many	TRBJ1-2	TRBD1	TGTGCCAGCAATCGGCCGGGACAGGGCGTAAATGGCTACACCTTC	CASNRPGQGVNGYTF
TRBV16	many	TRBJ1-5	.	TGTGCCAGCAGCCAATCGGTTCAGGGCTATAGCAATCAGCCCCAGCATTTT	CASSQSVQGYSNQPQHF
TRBV29-1	many	TRBJ2-7	.	TGCAGCGTTGAAGAATCCGGGTACTACGAGCAGTACTTC	CSVEESGYYEQYF
TRBV5-1	many	TRBJ1-2	.	TGCGCCAGCAGCTTGTTGGGACAATGGTTCTTC	CASSLLGQWFF
TRBV5-1	many	TRBJ2-2	.	TGCGCCAGCAGCATCGAGAACACCGGGGAGCTGTTTTTT	CASSIENTGELFF
TRBV5-1	few	TRBJ2-1	.	TGCGCCAGCAGCTTGGACTCAGGGAGACAATCCAATGAGCAGTTCTTC	CASSLDSGRQSNEQFF
TRBV29-1	few	TRBJ2-5	.	TGCAGCGTTGCCCTCGCTAAAGAGACCCAGTACTTC	CSVALAKETQYF
TRBV29-1	many	TRBJ1-2	TRBD1	TGCAGCGTTGTTTGGACAGGGGGAGGCGGCTACACCTTC	CSVVWTGGGGYTF
TRBV10-1	many	TRBJ2-7	.	TGCGCCAGCAGTGAGTCGAGCGGGCTGCTAGGCGGGCAGTACTTC	CASSESSGLLGGQYF
TRBV7-2	few	TRBJ1-4	.	TGTGCCAGCAGCCCCTTTAGGCGGGAAAAACTGTTTTTT	CASSPFRREKLFF
TRBV27	.	TRBJ2-3	.	TGTGCCAGCAGAAACCTGCGCCCCCCTAGCACAGATACGCAGTATTTT	CASRNLRPPSTDTQYF
TRBV20-1	.	TRBJ1-5	.	TGCAGTGCGGTCAGGACAGTATATCCTAATCAGCCCCAGCATTTT	CSAVRTVYPNQPQHF
TRBV12-3/TRBV12-4	many	TRBJ1-3	.	TGTGCCAGCAGTTTACGGTCCTCTGGAAACACCATATATTTT	CASSLRSSGNTIYF
TRBV3-1	many	TRBJ2-1	.	TGTGCCAGCAGCCGAGGAGACGATGAGCAGTTCTTC	CASSRGDDEQFF
TRBV10-3	.	TRBJ1-1	.	TGTGCCATCAGTGATTATTTCCGGGGCGCCGTCACTGAAGCTTTCTTT	CAISDYFRGAVTEAFF
TRBV5-1	.	TRBJ1-2	.	TGCGCCAGCAGCTTGCCCGGGGACGGTGATTTGCTTGGTGGCTACACCTTC	CASSLPGDGDLLGGYTF
TRBV5-6	many	TRBJ2-7	.	TGTGCCAGCAGCTTGAAATACGGCAAGCAGTACTTC	CASSLKYGKQYF
TRBV29-1	many	TRBJ1-1	.	TGCAGCGTTGTCTCAGCGATGAACACTGAAGCTTTCTTT	CSVVSAMNTEAFF
TRBV29-1	medium-sized	TRBJ1-1	.	TGCAGCGTTGAACGGGCACGGCAGGCTTTCTTT	CSVERARQAFF
TRBV7-2	many	TRBJ2-7	TRBD2	TGTGCCAGCAGCTTAGTTGCTAGCGGCTACGAGCAGTACTTC	CASSLVASGYEQYF
TRBV27	.	TRBJ1-2	.	TGTGCCAGCAGTTTACAGTCTAACTATGGCTACACCTTC	CASSLQSNYGYTF
TRBV20-1	many	TRBJ2-3	.	TGCAGTGGGGACCTCCAAGATACGCAGTATTTT	CSGDLQDTQYF
TRBV27	.	TRBJ2-1	.	TGTGCCAGCAGTTTTCGCTTCGTGGGGGGGTTCTTC	CASSFRFVGGFF
TRBV20-1	many	TRBJ2-2	.	TGCAGTGCTAGAGCCCCCGGATTTCCGTTTTCGGGCGGGGAGCTGTTTTTT	CSARAPGFPFSGGELFF
TRBV20-1	few	TRBJ2-2	TRBD1	TGCAGTGCACGACAGGGGGCCGGCACCGGGGAGCTGTTTTTT	CSARQGAGTGELFF
TRBV11-3	many	TRBJ2-5	.	TGTGCCAGCAGCTTAGATCTCTTACGTCAGGGCCAAGAGACCCAGTACTTC	CASSLDLLRQGQETQYF
TRBV20-1	few	TRBJ2-1	TRBD2	TGCAGTGCTAATTCCCCCTTGCGGGAGGGCCGCAATGAGCAGTTCTTC	CSANSPLREGRNEQFF
TRBV12-2	many	TRBJ2-7	.	TGTGCAAGTCGCTTAAGGGGGGCCTTTGAGCAGTACTTC	CASRLRGAFEQYF
TRBV7-2	many	TRBJ2-7	TRBD1	TGTGCCAGCAGCGTCGCCGGGACAGAGACCTACGAGCAGTACTTC	CASSVAGTETYEQYF
TRBV7-2	many	TRBJ2-5	TRBD2	TGTGCCAGCAGCTCCTGGGGACTAGCGGGAGAAGAGACCCAGTACTTC	CASSSWGLAGEETQYF
TRBV7-2	many	TRBJ2-5	.	TGTGCCAGCAGCCCTCAGGGGGGTGAGACCCAGTACTTC	CASSPQGGETQYF
TRBV21-1	few	TRBJ2-7	.	TGTGCCAGCAGCGGTCAGGCAGGACAGCGTTACGAGCAGTACTTC	CASSGQAGQRYEQYF
TRBV5-1	many	TRBJ2-2	TRBD2	TGCGCCAGCAGCTCGGCCTGGGGGGGAAACACCGGGGAGCTGTTTTTT	CASSSAWGGNTGELFF
TRBV20-1	many	TRBJ2-1	.	TGCAGTGCTCCCTGGGGGTTTGGAGGCAATGAGCAGTTCTTC	CSAPWGFGGNEQFF
TRBV6-5	many	TRBJ1-6	.	TGTGCCAGCAGTTACTCGAACACGGGTTCACCCCTCCACTTT	CASSYSNTGSPLHF
TRBV7-6	many	TRBJ1-6	.	TGTGCCAGCAGCTTAGGCTCCTATAATTCACCCCTCCACTTT	CASSLGSYNSPLHF
TRBV20-1	many	TRBJ2-7	.	TGCAGTGCTAGAGAGCAATTACAGGCCTACTACGAGCAGTACTTC	CSAREQLQAYYEQYF
TRBV30	many	TRBJ2-3	.	TGTGCCTGGTCTAAGGGGGAGAGAGATACGCAGTATTTT	CAWSKGERDTQYF
TRBV6-5	.	TRBJ1-6	.	TGTGCCAGCAGTTTACAGGGCAGGAGCAATTCACCCCTCCACTTT	CASSLQGRSNSPLHF
TRBV9	many	TRBJ2-7	TRBD2	TGTGCCAGCAGCCCCGGACTAGCGGCATACGAGCAGTACTTC	CASSPGLAAYEQYF
TRBV11-3	many	TRBJ2-1	.	TGTGCCAGCAGTTTAGGTCGGGCCTCTTACAATGAGCAGTTCTTC	CASSLGRASYNEQFF
TRBV6-2/TRBV6-3	.	TRBJ2-2	.	TGTGCCAGCAAACCCGGAGCAGGCAGGGTCGGGGAGCTGTTTTTT	CASKPGAGRVGELFF
TRBV2	many	TRBJ2-5	TRBD1	TGTGCCAGCAGCGCGGACAGGGGGTATGAGACCCAGTACTTC	CASSADRGYETQYF
TRBV11-1	many	TRBJ2-7	TRBD2	TGTGCCAGCAGCGCCCGACTAGCGGGAGCAGAGACCTCCCTCGAGCAGTACTTC	CASSARLAGAETSLEQYF
TRBV20-1	many	TRBJ2-5	.	TGCAGTGCTCGTCAGGGAAACTCGTACCAAGAGACCCAGTACTTC	CSARQGNSYQETQYF
TRBV2	.	TRBJ1-5	TRBD1	TGTGCCAGCCGGAGAGGACAGGACAATCAGCCCCAGCATTTT	CASRRGQDNQPQHF
TRBV6-5	many	TRBJ2-2	.	TGTGCCAGCAGTTACCGTCGGCAGGCTGGCACCGGGGAGCTGTTTTTT	CASSYRRQAGTGELFF
TRBV19	few	TRBJ2-4	.	TGTGCCAGTAGCTTGGACAGAAACATTCAGTACTTC	CASSLDRNIQYF
TRBV4-1	many	TRBJ1-4	TRBD1	TGCGCCAGCAGCCAAGCGAGCAGGGGGCGAGTTGAAAAACTGTTTTTT	CASSQASRGRVEKLFF
TRBV19	few	TRBJ1-5	.	TGTGCCAGTAGTACGATAGGGACCATAGGCAATCAGCCCCAGCATTTT	CASSTIGTIGNQPQHF
TRBV2	.	TRBJ2-1	.	TGTGCCAGCACTCAGAGCTCCTACAATGAGCAGTTCTTC	CASTQSSYNEQFF
TRBV3-1	many	TRBJ1-1	.	TGTGCCAGCAGCCAAACAGGGAACTTGGGGACTGAAGCTTTCTTT	CASSQTGNLGTEAFF